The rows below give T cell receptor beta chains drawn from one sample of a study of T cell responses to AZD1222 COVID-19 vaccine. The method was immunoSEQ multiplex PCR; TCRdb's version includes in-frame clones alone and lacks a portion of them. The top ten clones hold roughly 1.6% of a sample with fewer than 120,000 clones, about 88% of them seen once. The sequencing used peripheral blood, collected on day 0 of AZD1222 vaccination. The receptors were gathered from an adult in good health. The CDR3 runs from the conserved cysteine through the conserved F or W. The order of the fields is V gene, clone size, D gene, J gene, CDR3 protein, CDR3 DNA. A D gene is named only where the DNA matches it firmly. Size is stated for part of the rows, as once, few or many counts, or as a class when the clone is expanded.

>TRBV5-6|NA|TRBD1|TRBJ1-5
CASSQGGQPQHF
TGTGCCAGCAGCCAGGGGGGTCAGCCCCAGCATTTT
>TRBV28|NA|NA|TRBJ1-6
CASSFPGTINSPLHF
TGTGCCAGCAGTTTCCCCGGGACGATAAATTCACCCCTCCACTTT
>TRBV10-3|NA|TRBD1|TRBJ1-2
CAISAGDRGNYGYTF
TGTGCCATCAGTGCCGGGGACAGGGGGAACTATGGCTACACCTTC
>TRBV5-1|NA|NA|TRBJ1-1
CASSLVGGNTEAFF
TGCGCCAGCAGCTTGGTCGGGGGTAACACTGAAGCTTTCTTT
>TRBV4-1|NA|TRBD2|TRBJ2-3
CASSQDGRAPDTQYF
TGCGCCAGCAGCCAAGACGGGAGGGCCCCAGATACGCAGTATTTT
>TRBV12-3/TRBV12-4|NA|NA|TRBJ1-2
CASRGDPNYGYTF
TGTGCCAGCAGGGGAGACCCTAACTATGGCTACACCTTC
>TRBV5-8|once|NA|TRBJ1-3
CASSLQGSGNTIYF
TGTGCCAGCAGCTTGCAGGGCTCTGGAAACACCATATATTTT
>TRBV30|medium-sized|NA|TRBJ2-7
CAWSTPQGYEQYF
TGTGCCTGGAGTACCCCTCAGGGATACGAGCAGTACTTC
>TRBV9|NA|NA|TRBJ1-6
CASSVLGNYNSPLHF
TGTGCCAGCAGCGTATTGGGAAACTATAATTCACCCCTCCACTTT
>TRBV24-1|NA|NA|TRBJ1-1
CATSGPTNTEAFF
TGTGCCACCAGCGGACCGACGAACACTGAAGCTTTCTTT
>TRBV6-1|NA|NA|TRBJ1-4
CASSERPWTATNEKLFF
TGTGCCAGCAGTGAACGGCCCTGGACAGCTACTAATGAAAAACTGTTTTTT
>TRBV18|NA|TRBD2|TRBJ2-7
CASSPGGGNPYEQYF
TGTGCCAGCTCACCCGGCGGGGGGAACCCCTACGAGCAGTACTTC
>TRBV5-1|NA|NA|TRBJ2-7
CASSGYRAPYEQYF
TGCGCCAGCAGCGGGTATAGGGCACCCTACGAGCAGTACTTC
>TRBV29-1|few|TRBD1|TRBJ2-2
CSVRTGQGVDTGELFF
TGCAGCGTTCGCACCGGACAGGGAGTCGACACCGGGGAGCTGTTTTTT
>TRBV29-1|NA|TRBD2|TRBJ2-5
CSVAPSGSVETQYF
TGCAGCGTTGCGCCTAGCGGGTCGGTTGAGACCCAGTACTTC
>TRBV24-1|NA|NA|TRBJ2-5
CATSGPRWEETQYF
TGTGCCACCAGTGGTCCCAGGTGGGAAGAGACCCAGTACTTC
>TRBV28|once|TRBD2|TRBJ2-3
CASTHPSGRAPDTQYF
TGTGCCAGCACCCACCCCAGCGGGAGGGCCCCAGATACGCAGTATTTT
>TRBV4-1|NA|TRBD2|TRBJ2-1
CATSRFGLAPNEQFF
TGCGCCACCAGCCGATTCGGACTAGCCCCCAATGAGCAGTTCTTC
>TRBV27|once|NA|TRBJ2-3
CASNSLAAPSTDTQYF
TGTGCCAGCAACTCCTTGGCGGCCCCTAGCACAGATACGCAGTATTTT
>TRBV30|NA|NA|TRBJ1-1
CAWQMNTEAFF
TGTGCCTGGCAAATGAACACTGAAGCTTTCTTT
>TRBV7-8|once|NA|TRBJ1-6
CASRATTPYNSPLHF
TGTGCCAGCAGGGCTACCACCCCTTATAATTCACCCCTCCACTTT
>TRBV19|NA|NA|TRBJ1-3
CAIRHGNTIYF
TGTGCCATTAGACATGGAAACACCATATATTTT
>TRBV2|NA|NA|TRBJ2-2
CASSESSNTGELFF
TGTGCCAGCAGTGAATCCTCGAACACCGGGGAGCTGTTTTTT
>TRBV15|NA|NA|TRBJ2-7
CATSRGRASSYEQYF
TGTGCCACCAGCAGAGGCAGGGCCTCCTCCTACGAGCAGTACTTC
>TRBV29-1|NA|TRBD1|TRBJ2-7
CSVAQGASEQYF
TGCAGCGTTGCCCAGGGGGCGTCCGAGCAGTACTTC
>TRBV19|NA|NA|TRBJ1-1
CASSIGVTVGEAFF
TGTGCCAGTAGTATAGGGGTGACAGTCGGGGAAGCTTTCTTT
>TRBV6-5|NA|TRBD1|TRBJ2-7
CATAGTGLHEQYF
TGTGCCACCGCCGGGACAGGGCTCCACGAGCAGTACTTC
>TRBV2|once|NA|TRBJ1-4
CASRSMGEKLFF
TGTGCCAGCAGGTCCATGGGGGAAAAACTGTTTTTT
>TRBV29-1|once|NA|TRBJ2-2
CSAKQGLITNTGELFF
TGCAGCGCCAAGCAGGGGTTAATAACCAACACCGGGGAGCTGTTTTTT
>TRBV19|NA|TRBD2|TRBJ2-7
CASMGGYSYEQYF
TGTGCCAGTATGGGGGGGTACTCCTACGAGCAGTACTTC